This entry is about one T cell receptor beta chain. The data were taken from a study of OX40 agonist ivuxolimab in advanced cancers. The assay was immunoSEQ multiplex PCR, and TCRdb's table has in-frame clones only and misses some. The sample holds around 30,000 clones, approximately 93% seen once. Germline V gene data show CDR1 as MNHEY and CDR2 as SVGAGI. Trimming left V 5 bases short and J 8 bases short, with 15 bases between. This CDR3 has 13 residues. This receptor was identified in an adult with an advanced solid tumor such as melanoma, head and neck, liver or kidney cancer. This sequence joins TRBV6-5 and TRBJ1-2; the D gene is possibly TRBD1 (6 bases). The sequenced sample was CD4+ or CD8+ T cells sorted from blood, obtained in a trial of the OX40 agonist ivuxolimab. The CDR3 nucleotides are TGTGCCAGCAGTGGAACAGGGACTGACGGCTACACCTTC. Encoded protein: CASSGTGTDGYTF.